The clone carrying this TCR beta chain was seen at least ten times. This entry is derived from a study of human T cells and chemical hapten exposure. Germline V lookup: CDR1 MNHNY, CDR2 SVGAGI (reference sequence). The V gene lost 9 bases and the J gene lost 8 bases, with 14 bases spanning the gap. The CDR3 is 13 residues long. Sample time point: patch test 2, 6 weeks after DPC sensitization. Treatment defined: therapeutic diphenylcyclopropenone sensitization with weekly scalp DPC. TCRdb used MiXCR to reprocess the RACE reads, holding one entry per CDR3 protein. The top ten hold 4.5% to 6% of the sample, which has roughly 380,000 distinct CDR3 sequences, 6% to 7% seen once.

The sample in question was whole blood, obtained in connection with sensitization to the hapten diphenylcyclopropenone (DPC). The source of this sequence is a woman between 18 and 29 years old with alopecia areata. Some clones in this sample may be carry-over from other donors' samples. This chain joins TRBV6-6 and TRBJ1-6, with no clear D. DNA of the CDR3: TGTGCCAGTAGCCCCAGTGGGGATTCACCCCTCCACTTT. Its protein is CASSPSGDSPLHF.